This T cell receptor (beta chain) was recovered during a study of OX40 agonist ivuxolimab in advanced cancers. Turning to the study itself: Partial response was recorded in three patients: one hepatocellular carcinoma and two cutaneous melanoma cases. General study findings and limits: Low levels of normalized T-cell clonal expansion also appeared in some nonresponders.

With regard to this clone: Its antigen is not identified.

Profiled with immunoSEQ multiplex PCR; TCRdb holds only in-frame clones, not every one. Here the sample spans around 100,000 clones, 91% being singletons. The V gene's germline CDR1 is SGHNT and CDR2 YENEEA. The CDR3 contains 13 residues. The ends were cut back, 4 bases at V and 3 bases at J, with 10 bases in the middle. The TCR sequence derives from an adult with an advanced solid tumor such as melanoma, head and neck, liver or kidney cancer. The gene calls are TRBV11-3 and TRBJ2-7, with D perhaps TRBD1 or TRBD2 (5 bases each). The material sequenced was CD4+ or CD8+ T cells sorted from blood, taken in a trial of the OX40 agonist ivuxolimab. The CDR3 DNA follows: TGTGCCAGCAGCTGGAAGGGGAGCTACGAGCAGTACTTC. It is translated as CASSWKGSYEQYF.